This T cell receptor (beta chain) derives from a study of blood T cell repertoires in COVID-19. As for the study in general: Spain, Italy and the United States supplied samples that represented acute and convalescent COVID-19.

From germline, CDR1 is LGHNA and CDR2 YSLEER. This CDR3 spans 17 amino acids. Trimming removed 4 bases at V and 1 base at J, with 17 bases between. Method: immunoSEQ multiplex PCR; TCRdb's copy keeps in-frame clones and lacks some. The table lists 150,000 to 200,000 clones, approximately 90% of them singletons. This chain uses TRBV4-3 with TRBJ2-1; D perhaps matches TRBD2 (6 bases). The TCR sequence derives from a human donor in a cohort sampled during active COVID-19. The sequenced material came from peripheral blood. The CDR3 bases are TGCGCCAGCAGCCTCGCCGGAGGGCGCTCTTCCTACAATGAGCAGTTCTTC. Protein: CASSLAGGRSSYNEQFF.